This TCR beta chain was profiled in a study of T cell repertoires in cytomegalovirus infection. Study in general: Indicated by public TCR beta signatures were CMV infection and matching HLA type. Whole-study findings and limits: Totalled public TCR beta family frequency picked out people who carried CMV plus the relevant HLA.

TCRdb ran MiXCR on the reads and lists one entry per CDR3 protein. This table has approximately 910,000 distinct CDR3 sequences, around 30% appearing once. This clonotype was counted only a few times. What it binds is not known. Between the trimmed V and J ends, which lost 4 bases and 0 bases, there was a span of 16 bases. The CDR3 is 16 residues long. The V gene's germline CDR1 is SGHAT and CDR2 FQNNGV. This chain connects TRBV11-2 to TRBJ2-7, with D perhaps TRBD1 (8 bases). This clonotype was obtained from a human donor in good health (CMV status not recorded). Some clones in this sample may be carry-over from other donors' samples. This material consisted of cultured CD8+ T cells from PBMCs, taken from culture after CMV antigen stimulation. CDR3 DNA sequence: TGTGCCAGCAGCTCGTACGGGGGGACAGGCTCCTACGAGCAGTACTTC. Amino acid sequence: CASSSYGGTGSYEQYF.